These T cell receptor beta chains were read from a single sample in a study of beta chain features in type 1 diabetes. The protocol was immunoSEQ multiplex PCR, while the TCRdb copy is restricted to in-frame clones and leaves out a portion. Among 200,000 to 250,000 clones listed, around 9.9% were seen once. The material sequenced was central memory CD4+ T cells from blood. Source of these receptors: a young man in good health. The CDR3 runs from the conserved cysteine through the conserved F or W. The D gene is left open where the match is weak. Clone sizes are given selectively: once, few, many, or a class where the clone is expanded.

d_call clone_size j_call v_call cdr3_aa cdr3_nt
. many TRBJ2-4 TRBV7-9 CASSFLAGSAIQYF TGTGCCAGCAGCTTCCTTGCAGGGTCGGCCATTCAGTACTTC
. few TRBJ2-2 TRBV29-1 CSVAPQRRGGELFF TGCAGCGTTGCCCCACAACGGAGGGGCGGGGAGCTGTTTTTT
. many TRBJ2-7 TRBV9 CASSVGPLGRRIYEQYF TGTGCCAGCAGCGTAGGCCCCTTGGGGCGGAGAATCTACGAGCAGTACTTC
TRBD2 few TRBJ2-1 TRBV29-1 CSVEDGEGGSYNEQFF TGCAGCGTTGAAGACGGGGAGGGCGGATCCTACAATGAGCAGTTCTTC
TRBD2 . TRBJ2-1 TRBV10-3 CAIAHQGLAGLSSYNEQFF TGTGCCATCGCCCACCAGGGACTAGCGGGCTTAAGCTCCTACAATGAGCAGTTCTTC
TRBD2 few TRBJ2-3 TRBV18 CASSLGLEGDTQYF TGTGCCAGCTCACTCGGACTAGAGGGAGATACGCAGTATTTT
. many TRBJ2-3 TRBV6-6 CASVPSGADTQYF TGTGCCAGCGTCCCATCAGGGGCAGATACGCAGTATTTT
TRBD1 . TRBJ2-1 TRBV7-2 CASSLDRGPYNEQFF TGTGCCAGCAGCCTCGACAGGGGCCCCTACAATGAGCAGTTCTTC
. few TRBJ1-5 TRBV30 CAWSLGQTSNQPQHF TGTGCCTGGAGTTTGGGACAAACCAGCAATCAGCCCCAGCATTTT
. few TRBJ2-7 TRBV29-1 CSVYTLYEQYF TGCAGCGTATACACACTTTACGAGCAGTACTTC
. . TRBJ2-7 TRBV28 CASSLEGRASYEQYF TGTGCCAGCAGTTTAGAAGGGCGGGCCTCCTACGAGCAGTACTTC
. . TRBJ2-5 TRBV29-1 CSGSLGETQYF TGCAGCGGCTCCCTAGGAGAGACCCAGTACTTC
. . TRBJ2-7 TRBV28 CASTALAQGSYEQYF TGTGCCAGCACCGCACTGGCCCAAGGGTCCTACGAGCAGTACTTC
TRBD1 few TRBJ2-3 TRBV29-1 CSVEDPKILQGAWGTDTQYF TGCAGCGTTGAAGACCCTAAAATTTTACAGGGGGCGTGGGGCACAGATACGCAGTATTTT
TRBD1 . TRBJ2-4 TRBV19 CASTGTADMGNIQYF TGTGCCAGTACCGGGACAGCGGACATGGGAAACATTCAGTACTTC
TRBD2 few TRBJ2-1 TRBV6-5 CASSPTSGRFDEQFF TGTGCCAGCAGTCCCACTAGCGGGAGATTCGATGAGCAGTTCTTC
TRBD2 few TRBJ2-1 TRBV6-1 CASRSSAGGRQQFF TGTGCCAGCAGGTCCTCAGCGGGAGGGCGCCAGCAGTTCTTC
TRBD1 . TRBJ1-5 TRBV30 CAWSTDRGQPQHF TGTGCCTGGAGTACCGACAGGGGCCAGCCCCAGCATTTT
. . TRBJ2-1 TRBV5-1 CASGPAVMNNEQFF TGCGCCAGCGGCCCAGCGGTGATGAACAATGAGCAGTTCTTC
. . TRBJ2-3 TRBV9 CASTPGWGSTSTDTQYF TGTGCCAGCACCCCGGGCTGGGGGTCAACTAGCACAGATACGCAGTATTTT
. few TRBJ1-2 TRBV19 CASSLGTLSYGYTF TGTGCCAGTAGCCTGGGGACGCTATCTTATGGCTACACCTTC
. few TRBJ2-7 TRBV7-2 CASSLAATGGYEQYF TGTGCCAGCAGCTTAGCAGCCACAGGTGGCTACGAGCAGTACTTC
TRBD1 . TRBJ2-7 TRBV5-1 CASSFQDRVSYEQYF TGCGCCAGCAGCTTTCAGGACAGGGTGAGCTACGAGCAGTACTTC
. . TRBJ2-7 TRBV18 CASSPSGGEEQYF TGTGCCAGCTCACCATCTGGGGGCGAGGAGCAGTACTTC
TRBD2 . TRBJ2-7 TRBV7-9 CASSPRVAGGEAYEQYF TGTGCCAGCAGCCCGAGGGTAGCGGGAGGGGAGGCCTACGAGCAGTACTTC
TRBD1 few TRBJ2-5 TRBV10-3 CAIRVGTGQETQYF TGTGCCATCAGAGTTGGGACAGGGCAAGAGACCCAGTACTTC
TRBD2 few TRBJ2-1 TRBV7-6 CASSLRGLAGAGPYNEQFF TGTGCCAGCAGCTTAAGGGGACTAGCGGGAGCAGGCCCCTACAATGAGCAGTTCTTC
. . TRBJ2-5 TRBV7-2 CASSLAPQETQYF TGTGCCAGCAGCTTAGCACCCCAAGAGACCCAGTACTTC
TRBD1 . TRBJ1-5 TRBV28 CASSLTGGAGQPQHF TGTGCCAGCAGTTTAACAGGGGGCGCGGGTCAGCCCCAGCATTTT
. few TRBJ2-3 TRBV9 CASRGDGDTQYF TGTGCCAGCAGGGGGGATGGAGATACGCAGTATTTT
. few TRBJ2-5 TRBV4-3 CASSRKPGLSETQYF TGCGCCAGCAGCCGAAAACCGGGACTGTCGGAGACCCAGTACTTC
TRBD2 . TRBJ2-5 TRBV30 CAWLGGGSSGKTQYF TGTGCCTGGCTTGGCGGCGGGAGCTCAGGAAAGACCCAGTACTTC
TRBD1 many TRBJ2-3 TRBV4-3 CASSRTGTFTDTQYF TGCGCCAGCAGCCGGACAGGCACATTTACAGATACGCAGTATTTT
. few TRBJ2-7 TRBV15 CATSMGPAGGYEQYF TGTGCCACCAGCATGGGCCCTGCCGGTGGTTACGAGCAGTACTTC
. . TRBJ2-1 TRBV4-2 CASSSSNHEQFF TGTGCCAGCAGCTCGTCGAACCATGAGCAGTTCTTC
. . TRBJ2-2 TRBV12-5 CASGLVQGGDTGELFF TGTGCTAGTGGTTTGGTGCAGGGCGGGGACACCGGGGAGCTGTTTTTT
. few TRBJ2-3 TRBV30 CAWLQGLSTDTQYF TGTGCCTGGTTACAGGGACTCAGCACAGATACGCAGTATTTT
TRBD2 many TRBJ2-7 TRBV7-2 CALEVAGAYEQYF TGTGCGCTCGAGGTAGCGGGAGCCTACGAGCAGTACTTC
. . TRBJ2-1 TRBV6-5 CASTRSGGLHNEQFF TGTGCCAGCACCCGAAGTGGGGGACTCCACAATGAGCAGTTCTTC
TRBD1 few TRBJ2-7 TRBV29-1 CSASDRGLREQYF TGCAGCGCGTCCGACAGGGGGCTTCGGGAGCAGTACTTC
. few TRBJ2-7 TRBV28 CASSRGRLYEQYF TGTGCCAGCAGTAGGGGACGACTCTACGAGCAGTACTTC
. . TRBJ2-3 TRBV6-6 CASSYGRTDTQYF TGTGCCAGCAGTTACGGGAGAACAGATACGCAGTATTTT
. many TRBJ1-1 TRBV5-8 CASSLRGMNTEAFF TGTGCCAGCAGCTTACGGGGGATGAACACTGAAGCTTTCTTT
. few TRBJ2-1 TRBV19 CASSRGSSYNEQFF TGTGCCAGTAGTAGGGGGAGCTCCTACAATGAGCAGTTCTTC
. . TRBJ2-7 TRBV29-1 CSVQEAYEQYF TGCAGCGTCCAAGAAGCCTACGAGCAGTACTTC
. few TRBJ2-3 TRBV9 CASSVDTGSTDTQYF TGTGCCAGCAGCGTAGATACAGGGAGTACAGATACGCAGTATTTT
TRBD1 . TRBJ1-2 TRBV7-2 CASSPTGGSAGYTF TGTGCCAGCAGCCCCACAGGGGGCTCGGCTGGCTACACCTTC
TRBD1 few TRBJ2-7 TRBV19 CASSTRADRPYEQYF TGTGCCAGTAGTACCCGCGCGGACAGGCCCTACGAGCAGTACTTC
. few TRBJ2-3 TRBV2 CASSEVSWADTQYF TGTGCCAGCAGTGAAGTCTCCTGGGCAGATACGCAGTATTTT
TRBD2 . TRBJ2-7 TRBV5-1 CASSTGGIRYEQYF TGCGCCAGCAGCACCGGGGGGATCCGGTACGAGCAGTACTTC
. . TRBJ1-2 TRBV5-4 CASSLAQEGRYGYTF TGTGCCAGCAGCTTGGCTCAGGAGGGGAGATATGGCTACACCTTC
. . TRBJ2-2 TRBV9 CASRDRDTAGELFF TGTGCCAGCAGGGACCGGGACACTGCTGGGGAGCTGTTTTTT
. . TRBJ2-6 TRBV10-3 CAIGGEAAGANVLTF TGTGCCATCGGTGGGGAGGCGGCTGGGGCCAACGTCCTGACTTTC
. few TRBJ1-2 TRBV4-3 CASSQDNGRPHGYTF TGCGCCAGCAGCCAAGACAACGGCAGACCGCATGGCTACACCTTC
TRBD1 . TRBJ2-3 TRBV15 CATSSDKTGYSTDTQYF TGTGCCACCAGCAGCGACAAGACAGGGTATAGCACAGATACGCAGTATTTT
TRBD1 few TRBJ1-5 TRBV28 CASSLAGGDQPQHF TGTGCCAGCAGTTTGGCAGGGGGCGACCAGCCCCAGCATTTT
. many TRBJ1-4 TRBV2 CASSWGDEKLFF TGTGCCAGCAGCTGGGGCGATGAAAAACTGTTTTTT
TRBD1 few TRBJ2-3 TRBV12-5 CASAEGAPQYF TGTGCTAGTGCCGAGGGGGCCCCGCAGTATTTT
. few TRBJ2-5 TRBV6-6 CASKGQGGETQYF TGTGCCAGCAAAGGACAGGGAGGGGAGACCCAGTACTTC